These T cell receptor beta chains were read from a single sample in a study of Graves' ophthalmopathy and Graves' hyperthyroidism. TCRdb independently ran MiXCR on the multiplex PCR reads; one entry per CDR3 protein. This table holds a few hundred thousand distinct CDR3 sequences, about a sixth found once. The sample comprised peripheral blood. The source of these receptors is an adult woman with stable Graves' hyperthyroidism. CDR3s include the opening cysteine and the closing phenylalanine or tryptophan. D genes are given only for firm matches. Expanded clones are given a class, and other clones once, few, many or no size at all.

cdr3_length,v_call,d_call,clone_size,j_call,cdr3_nt,cdr3_aa
14,TRBV19,-,many,TRBJ1-2,TGTGCCAGTAGATCACTCCAAGGGGAGTATGGCTACACCTTC,CASRSLQGEYGYTF
19,TRBV28,TRBD1,many,TRBJ1-1,TGTGCCAGCAGTCGCCCGGGACAGGGCCATACACGGCTGAACACTGAAGCTTTCTTT,CASSRPGQGHTRLNTEAFF
14,TRBV20-1,-,-,TRBJ1-6,TGCAGTGCTACTCTTCAAAGAGATTCTTCACCCCTCCACTTT,CSATLQRDSSPLHF
12,TRBV12-3/TRBV12-4,TRBD2,-,TRBJ2-2,TGTGCCAGCATCCTAGCGGTTGGGGGGCTGTTTTTT,CASILAVGGLFF
12,TRBV30,-,many,TRBJ2-5,TGTGCCTGGAGTGGATACCAAGAGACCCAGTACTTC,CAWSGYQETQYF
15,TRBV5-1,-,-,TRBJ2-7,TGCGCCAGCAGCTTGGAATCAGGGTCCCTCCACGAGCAGTACTTC,CASSLESGSLHEQYF
15,TRBV7-2,-,once,TRBJ2-7,TGTGCCAGCAGCTTAATTGGGGGGGCGTTCTACGAGCAGTACTTC,CASSLIGGAFYEQYF
15,TRBV27,-,many,TRBJ2-7,TGTGCCAGCAGCCTTGGACAGGGAGGGATCTACGAGCAGTACTTC,CASSLGQGGIYEQYF
14,TRBV28,TRBD2,many,TRBJ2-5,TGTGCCAGCAGGCCTTGGGAGGGATTAGAGACCCAGTACTTC,CASRPWEGLETQYF
15,TRBV6-2/TRBV6-3,TRBD1,-,TRBJ2-5,TGTGCCAGCAGTTACGGACAGGGGGAACGGGAGACCCAGTACTTC,CASSYGQGERETQYF
13,TRBV28,-,-,TRBJ1-2,TGTGCCAGTTCCATTCAGGGTCTCGGGGGCTACACCTTC,CASSIQGLGGYTF
15,TRBV12-5,-,many,TRBJ1-1,TGTGCTAGTGGTTCACCCACCGACATACCAAATGAAGCTTTCTTT,CASGSPTDIPNEAFF
14,TRBV19,TRBD1,many,TRBJ2-5,TGTGCCAGTAGTAAGGGACAGAAGCAAGAGACCCAGTACTTC,CASSKGQKQETQYF
12,TRBV5-1,-,-,TRBJ2-7,TGCGCCAGCATCGGGATCTCCTACGAGCAGTACTTC,CASIGISYEQYF
12,TRBV29-1,-,many,TRBJ1-2,TGCAGCGTTTTACAGGAAGTCCCTGGCTACACCTTC,CSVLQEVPGYTF
12,TRBV6-2/TRBV6-3,-,many,TRBJ2-4,TGTGCCAGCAGTCGGGGGGACAGTCTTCAGTACTTC,CASSRGDSLQYF
14,TRBV12-5,-,many,TRBJ1-5,TGTGCTAGTGGCCCGGGTACCGACAATCAGCCCCAGCATTTT,CASGPGTDNQPQHF
15,TRBV12-3/TRBV12-4,-,-,TRBJ2-5,TGTGCCAGCAGTCCTGGGTTAGGGCATGGAGAGACCCAGTACTTC,CASSPGLGHGETQYF
16,TRBV6-1,-,few,TRBJ1-4,TGTGCCAGCAGTGGATGGGATGAGGGAGCCAATGAAAAACTGTTTTTT,CASSGWDEGANEKLFF
14,TRBV6-1,TRBD1,many,TRBJ1-5,TGTGCCAGTGATGCGGACAGGGTATATCAGCCCCAGCATTTT,CASDADRVYQPQHF
18,TRBV5-6,TRBD2,few,TRBJ2-4,TGTGCCAGCAGCTTGCGGGGGGCTAGCGGGAGGGGCAAAAACATTCAGTACTTC,CASSLRGASGRGKNIQYF
15,TRBV12-3/TRBV12-4,-,-,TRBJ1-2,TGTGCCAGCAGTTTGGGGGGGGCGCGGAACTATGGCTACACCTTC,CASSLGGARNYGYTF
15,TRBV27,TRBD1,-,TRBJ1-6,TGTGCCAGCAGTTACGGGACAGGGGTTAATTCACCCCTCCACTTT,CASSYGTGVNSPLHF
14,TRBV2,-,-,TRBJ1-1,TGTGCCAGCAGTGAATTACGGAAGAACACTGAAGCTTTCTTT,CASSELRKNTEAFF
14,TRBV7-9,-,many,TRBJ2-5,TGTGCCAGCAGCTTAAACCAGGGCCAAGAGACCCAGTACTTC,CASSLNQGQETQYF
18,TRBV12-3/TRBV12-4,-,-,TRBJ1-1,TGTGCCAGCAGTCTCCTGCTCGTCCGGGACAATCGGAACACTGAAGCTTTCTTT,CASSLLLVRDNRNTEAFF
14,TRBV7-6,-,-,TRBJ2-5,TGTGCCAGCAGCTTGCGGTCTTCACCCGAGACCCAGTACTTC,CASSLRSSPETQYF
15,TRBV13,TRBD2,many,TRBJ2-7,TGTGCCAGCAGCTCCGGGACTAGCCGATCCTACGAGCAGTACTTC,CASSSGTSRSYEQYF
13,TRBV7-3,-,many,TRBJ1-1,TGTGCCAGCAGCTTAGCGACGGGGACTGAAGCTTTCTTT,CASSLATGTEAFF
15,TRBV6-2/TRBV6-3,TRBD2,once,TRBJ2-5,TGTGCCAGCAGGCCAAAGACTAGCGGGAAAGAGACCCAGTACTTC,CASRPKTSGKETQYF
15,TRBV5-1,-,-,TRBJ2-7,TGCGCCAGCAGCTTGGTTGTCGACCTTGCAGGCGAGCAGTACTTC,CASSLVVDLAGEQYF